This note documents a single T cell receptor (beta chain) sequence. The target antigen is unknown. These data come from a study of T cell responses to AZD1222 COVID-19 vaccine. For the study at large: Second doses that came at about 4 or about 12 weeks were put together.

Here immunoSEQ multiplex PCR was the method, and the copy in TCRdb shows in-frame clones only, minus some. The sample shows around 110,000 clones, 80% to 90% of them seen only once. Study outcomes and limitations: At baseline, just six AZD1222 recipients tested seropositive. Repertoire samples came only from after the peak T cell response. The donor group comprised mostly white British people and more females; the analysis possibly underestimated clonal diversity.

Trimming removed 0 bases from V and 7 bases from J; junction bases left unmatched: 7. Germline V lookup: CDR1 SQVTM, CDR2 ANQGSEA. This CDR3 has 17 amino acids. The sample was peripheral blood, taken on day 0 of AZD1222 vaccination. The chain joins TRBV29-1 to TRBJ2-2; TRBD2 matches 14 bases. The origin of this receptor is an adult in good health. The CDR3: CSVEDQTSGGADGELFF. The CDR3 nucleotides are TGCAGCGTTGAAGATCAGACTAGCGGGGGGGCCGACGGGGAGCTGTTTTTT.